The T cell receptor (beta chain) described here comes from a study of cytomegalovirus exposure and HLA in healthy donors. About this clone itself: The antigen is undetermined.

General study findings and limits: It emerged from a later analysis that several of the most significant clusters appeared to be linked to common viral pathogens.

The CDR3 sequence is 13 residues long. V was cut by 4 bases and J by 0 bases, with 7 bases left in between. Germline V CDR1 and CDR2: SGHRS, YFSETQ. PCR used 60 Vbeta primers and 13 Jbeta primers. Assay used: immunoSEQ multiplex PCR; TCRdb lists only in-frame clones, some missing. The table shows 100,000 to 150,000 clones, with 75% to 85% occurring only once. The sequenced material came from PBMCs. This TCR was recovered from a man aged 30-40 years in good health and CMV-seropositive. This chain connects TRBV5-1 to TRBJ1-1; D is undetermined. Here the CDR3 reads CASSHPLNTEAFF. In DNA, the CDR3 is TGCGCCAGCAGCCATCCATTGAACACTGAAGCTTTCTTT.